The clone carrying this TCR beta chain was counted ten times or more. Antigen: not known. The lymph nodes were axillary draining lymph nodes from breast cancer patients. The record originates from a study of breast tumors, draining lymph nodes, adjacent tissues. Study findings and constraints: Tumor TCR diversity was below lymph nodes but above nontumor tissue. Luminal-like breast cancer showed significantly higher tumor–nontumor repertoire similarity than basal-like.

TCRdb analysed the multiplex PCR reads with MiXCR anew, one entry per CDR3 protein. This sample has over 130,000 distinct CDR3 sequences, with approximately 30% found just once. Germline CDR1 is ENHRY and CDR2 is SYGVKD. Trimming cost V 3 bases and J 5 bases, with 5 bases left between them. The CDR3 length is 12 residues. The V gene is TRBV10-3, the J gene TRBJ1-5; no clear D gene. The TCR originated in a female donor with breast cancer. Some clones in this sample may be carry-over from other donors' samples. Sequencing was done on a sample of axillary lymph node tissue. Here the CDR3 reads CAISESDQPQHF. The CDR3 nucleotides read TGTGCCATCAGTGAATCTGATCAGCCCCAGCATTTT.